This T cell receptor beta chain was captured by sequencing in a study of response to subunit inactivated influenza vaccine. The CDR3 runs 16 residues. MiXCR, applied by TCRdb to the RT-PCR reads, yields one record per CDR3 protein. In the table there are more than 150,000 distinct CDR3 sequences, approximately 8.7% of which are singletons. Sequenced here: non-naive T cells sorted from PBMCs, sampled on the day of vaccination. This chain connects TRBV21-1 to TRBJ1-5; the table's D call, TRBD1, was not checked against the DNA. TRBV21-1 is assigned pseudogene status. The source is a man aged 45-65 years who received an inactivated influenza vaccine. The CDR3 nucleotides read TGTGCCAGCAGCAAAGAAAGGGACAGGACTAATCAGCCCCAGCATTTT. Amino acid sequence: CASSKERDRTNQPQHF.